This T cell receptor beta chain stems from a study of cytomegalovirus exposure and HLA in healthy donors. Deletions cut 3 bases from V and 1 base from J, with 3 bases between. Germline loops: CDR1 MDHEN, CDR2 SYDVKM. This CDR3 has 12 amino acids. Both 60 Vbeta primers and 13 Jbeta primers went into the PCR. Method: immunoSEQ multiplex PCR; TCRdb's copy keeps in-frame clones and lacks some. The sample's table shows under 95,000 clones. Source material: PBMCs. This TCR came from a middle-aged man in good health and CMV-seronegative. V and J are TRBV28 and TRBJ1-1; D uncertain. The CDR3 nucleotides read TGTGCCAGCAGTTTCGGGAACACTGAAGCTTTCTTT. Encoded protein: CASSFGNTEAFF.